This T cell receptor beta chain comes out of a study of blood T cell repertoires in COVID-19. The CDR3 consists of 18 residues. Looked up from germline, CDR1 is KGHDR and CDR2 is SFDVKD. V dropped 5 bases and J dropped 2 bases, with 18 bases sitting between them. Across about two dozen US areas, participants ranged in age from about 18 to 100 years. TCRdb's table, derived via immunoSEQ multiplex PCR, lists solely in-frame clones and lacks some. The table lists approximately 220,000 clones, 80% of them singletons. Sequenced material: PBMCs or T cells enriched from blood (not recorded which). This clonotype was sampled from a woman aged 40 to 55 with acute COVID-19. The V gene is TRBV24-1, the J gene TRBJ2-6, with D tentatively TRBD1 (5 bases). The DNA of the CDR3 is TGTGCCACCAGTGGTAATCCCAGGGATAGGGCTGGGGCCAACGTCCTGACTTTC. Amino acid sequence: CATSGNPRDRAGANVLTF.